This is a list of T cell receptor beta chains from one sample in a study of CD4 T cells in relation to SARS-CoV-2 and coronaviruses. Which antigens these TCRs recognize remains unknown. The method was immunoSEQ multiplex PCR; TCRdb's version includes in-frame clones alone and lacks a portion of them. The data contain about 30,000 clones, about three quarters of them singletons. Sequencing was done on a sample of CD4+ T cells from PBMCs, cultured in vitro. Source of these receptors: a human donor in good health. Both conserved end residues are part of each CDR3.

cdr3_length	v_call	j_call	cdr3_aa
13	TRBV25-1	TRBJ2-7	CAAGPAGKYEQYF
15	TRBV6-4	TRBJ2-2	CASSDQGTNTGELFF
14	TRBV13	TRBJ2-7	CASSLGARVDEQYF
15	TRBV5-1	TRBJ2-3	CASSLGLGFTDTQYF
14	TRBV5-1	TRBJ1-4	CASSRDRGREKLFF
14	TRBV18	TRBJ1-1	CASSPAGTATEAFF
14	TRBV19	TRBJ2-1	CASVTRAVYNEQFF
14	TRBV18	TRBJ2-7	CASSPHAGADEQYF
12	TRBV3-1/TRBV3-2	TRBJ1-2	CASSSRDSGYTF
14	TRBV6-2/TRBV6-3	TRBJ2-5	CASSPFGTGETQYF
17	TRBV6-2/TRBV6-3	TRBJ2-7	CASSTTRTGRMTYEQYF
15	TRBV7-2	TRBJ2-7	CASSQALGPLYEQYF
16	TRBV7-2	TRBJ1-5	CASSSTGGWGNQPQHF
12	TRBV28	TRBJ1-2	CASTSGNYGYTF
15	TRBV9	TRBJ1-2	CASSAGEGLDYGYTF